This T cell receptor (beta chain) came from a study of beta chain features in type 1 diabetes. This CDR3 is built from 13 residues. Looked up from germline, CDR1 is GTSNPN and CDR2 is SVGIG (reference sequence). V lost 2 bases, J lost 5 bases, and 10 bases lay in between. Sequencing targeted expressed TCRB transcripts, as all isolated RNA had been reverse transcribed. Sequenced by immunoSEQ multiplex PCR; TCRdb stores in-frame clones only, minus some. This table has approximately 400,000 clones, around 15% appearing once. Input material: naive CD4+ T cells from blood. This chain joins TRBV30 and TRBJ1-5, with D hard to call. The TCR comes from a woman between 18 and 29 years old in good health. The CDR3 region has the DNA TGTGCCTGGAGTATGATAGATGATCAGCCCCAGCATTTT. It translates to CAWSMIDDQPQHF.